The clone carrying this T cell receptor beta chain was seen a few times. Its antigen is still unknown. This entry belongs to a study of beta chain features in type 1 diabetes. The study, taken as a whole, reports: For Type 1 diabetes patients, all four CD4+ subsets carried TCRB CDR3s that were moderately but significantly shorter.

Expressed TCRB transcripts were sequenced after all isolated RNA was converted to cDNA. Method: immunoSEQ multiplex PCR; TCRdb's copy keeps in-frame clones and lacks some. The top ten hold about 0.016% of the sample, which has 250,000 to 350,000 clones, about 13% seen once. The germline V gene has CDR1 SGHAT and CDR2 FQDESV (reference sequence). The V gene lost 3 bases and the J gene lost 8 bases, with 14 bases spanning the gap. The CDR3 runs 14 residues. The receptor comes from a man aged 25-45 years with type 1 diabetes. Sequencing used naive CD4+ T cells from blood. The genes are TRBV11-1 and TRBJ2-1; D is undetermined. In DNA form, the CDR3 reads TGTGCCAGCAGCTTGTCCCCGGTCCGCGATGAGCAGTTCTTC. Encoded protein: CASSLSPVRDEQFF.